This T cell receptor (beta chain) appears in the sequencing data of a study of cytomegalovirus exposure and HLA in healthy donors. Study-level points and caveats: In a later analysis, parvovirus B19, influenza, CMV and Epstein-Barr virus appeared linked to several top co-occurrence clusters. CMV serostatus was the sole immune exposure information available.

Donors sampled were nominally healthy, though unrecorded immune exposures were likely. The CDR3 sequence is 12 residues long. From germline, CDR1 is SEHNR and CDR2 FQNEAQ (reference sequence). As for this clone: Its cognate antigen is unknown.

With 60 Vbeta and 13 Jbeta primers, the PCR was carried out. Measured with immunoSEQ multiplex PCR; TCRdb has only the in-frame clones, and not every one. The sample contains 60,000 or so clones, around 89% of which appear only once. The rearrangement links TRBV7-9 to TRBJ2-5, with a possible D match to TRBD2 (7 bases). Sequencing input: PBMCs. The sequence came from a man aged 25-45 years in good health and CMV-seropositive. In DNA form, the CDR3 reads TGTGCTACGAAGGGGGGGGAAGGGACCCAGTACTTC. Encoded protein: CATKGGEGTQYF.